A selection of T cell receptor beta chains follows, all from one sample in a study of identical twins. TCRdb reprocessed the 5' RACE reads with MiXCR, giving one entry per CDR3 protein. The table includes about 900,000 distinct CDR3 sequences, 10% to 15% detected once. The same sample was also studied in work on yellow fever vaccine responses in identical twins.

The sequenced sample consisted of PBMCs. These receptors came from a young woman in good health. The CDR3 runs from the conserved cysteine through the conserved F or W. Each record gives: V gene, J gene, CDR3 protein.

V gene: TRBV7-8
J gene: TRBJ2-1
CDR3 protein: CASSQDGWSGYNEQFF

V gene: TRBV27
J gene: TRBJ2-7
CDR3 protein: CASSLRSTAAYEQYF

V gene: TRBV20-1
J gene: TRBJ2-3
CDR3 protein: CSAHPTDTQYF

V gene: TRBV28
J gene: TRBJ2-1
CDR3 protein: CASIRGGSYNEQFF

V gene: TRBV7-8
J gene: TRBJ2-2
CDR3 protein: CASSFGHGELFF

V gene: TRBV4-1
J gene: TRBJ2-5
CDR3 protein: CASSLLGSETQYF

V gene: TRBV15
J gene: TRBJ2-2
CDR3 protein: CATSSNMGSNPGELFF

V gene: TRBV6-1
J gene: TRBJ2-1
CDR3 protein: CASSEGTGRSFF

V gene: TRBV4-1
J gene: TRBJ2-5
CDR3 protein: CASSQGLAGGPEQETQYF

V gene: TRBV28
J gene: TRBJ2-3
CDR3 protein: CASSWSESTDTQYF

V gene: TRBV19
J gene: TRBJ2-1
CDR3 protein: CASSIGPGRNEQFF

V gene: TRBV28
J gene: TRBJ2-3
CDR3 protein: CASSPTGKVADTQYF

V gene: TRBV15
J gene: TRBJ2-7
CDR3 protein: CATSRDRGHSYEQYF

V gene: TRBV14
J gene: TRBJ2-3
CDR3 protein: CASNKGRLRDADTQYF

V gene: TRBV20-1
J gene: TRBJ1-1
CDR3 protein: CSAMGSANTEAFF

V gene: TRBV5-1
J gene: TRBJ2-3
CDR3 protein: CASSFGAATDTQYF

V gene: TRBV6-5
J gene: TRBJ1-1
CDR3 protein: CASSYGKLKANTEAFF

V gene: TRBV2
J gene: TRBJ2-7
CDR3 protein: CASSAGTVISYEQYF

V gene: TRBV5-6
J gene: TRBJ2-7
CDR3 protein: CASSLLDRVSEQYF

V gene: TRBV4-1
J gene: TRBJ1-1
CDR3 protein: CASSPHSQSLNTEAFF

V gene: TRBV9
J gene: TRBJ2-5
CDR3 protein: CASSVAGTRGRQETQYF

V gene: TRBV5-1
J gene: TRBJ1-4
CDR3 protein: CASSPDSSLGKLFF

V gene: TRBV5-5
J gene: TRBJ2-3
CDR3 protein: CASSLRGDWITDTQYF

V gene: TRBV29-1
J gene: TRBJ2-1
CDR3 protein: CSVDENEQFF

V gene: TRBV28
J gene: TRBJ1-6
CDR3 protein: CASRLRTGNSPLHF

V gene: TRBV4-1
J gene: TRBJ1-6
CDR3 protein: CASSQEGDYNSPLHF

V gene: TRBV10-3
J gene: TRBJ1-2
CDR3 protein: CAISPTGKGYTF

V gene: TRBV7-9
J gene: TRBJ1-4
CDR3 protein: CASSPPDGYNEKLFF

V gene: TRBV20-1
J gene: TRBJ2-2
CDR3 protein: CSARDFRTGELFF

V gene: TRBV7-2
J gene: TRBJ2-3
CDR3 protein: CASSLVAGGPRDTQYF

V gene: TRBV7-8
J gene: TRBJ2-2
CDR3 protein: CASSSRVAGRNTGELFF

V gene: TRBV10-3
J gene: TRBJ2-2
CDR3 protein: CAISLPGQLTSNTGELFF

V gene: TRBV5-6
J gene: TRBJ1-1
CDR3 protein: CASSLDGRSTEAFF

V gene: TRBV11-2
J gene: TRBJ2-1
CDR3 protein: CASSSTGSSYNEQFF

V gene: TRBV2
J gene: TRBJ2-2
CDR3 protein: CASRGQGVGTGELFF

V gene: TRBV5-1
J gene: TRBJ2-3
CDR3 protein: CASKNTDTQYF

V gene: TRBV7-6
J gene: TRBJ1-6
CDR3 protein: CASSLAHNSPLYF

V gene: TRBV27
J gene: TRBJ1-6
CDR3 protein: CASSTQGSPLHF

V gene: TRBV14
J gene: TRBJ2-1
CDR3 protein: CASSGGIEQFF

V gene: TRBV18
J gene: TRBJ1-1
CDR3 protein: CASFTSRQGLMNTEAFF

V gene: TRBV24-1
J gene: TRBJ1-5
CDR3 protein: CATSAGGPRQPQHF

V gene: TRBV7-7
J gene: TRBJ2-3
CDR3 protein: CASSPAGSATDTQYF

V gene: TRBV28
J gene: TRBJ2-6
CDR3 protein: CASSLRDRVGANVLTF

V gene: TRBV28
J gene: TRBJ2-1
CDR3 protein: CASSIPSGRAYNEQFF

V gene: TRBV2
J gene: TRBJ1-1
CDR3 protein: CASSDRQELPFEAFF

V gene: TRBV2
J gene: TRBJ2-3
CDR3 protein: CASKGGSSSTDTQYF

V gene: TRBV5-1
J gene: TRBJ2-6
CDR3 protein: CASSSGQGATGANVLTF

V gene: TRBV5-1
J gene: TRBJ1-2
CDR3 protein: CASSLVGDYGYTF

V gene: TRBV5-1
J gene: TRBJ2-3
CDR3 protein: CASSLELAGVDTQYF

V gene: TRBV20-1
J gene: TRBJ2-1
CDR3 protein: CSARGLMGQIVWYNEQFF

V gene: TRBV12-3/TRBV12-4
J gene: TRBJ2-1
CDR3 protein: CASLAGTSGISSYNEQFF

V gene: TRBV5-1
J gene: TRBJ1-1
CDR3 protein: CASSLGGGLNTEAFF

V gene: TRBV6-1
J gene: TRBJ1-2
CDR3 protein: CASSPETPSTGTNYGYTF

V gene: TRBV29-1
J gene: TRBJ2-1
CDR3 protein: CSVALEGPYNEQFF

V gene: TRBV6-2/TRBV6-3
J gene: TRBJ2-2
CDR3 protein: CASSQIGLITGELFF